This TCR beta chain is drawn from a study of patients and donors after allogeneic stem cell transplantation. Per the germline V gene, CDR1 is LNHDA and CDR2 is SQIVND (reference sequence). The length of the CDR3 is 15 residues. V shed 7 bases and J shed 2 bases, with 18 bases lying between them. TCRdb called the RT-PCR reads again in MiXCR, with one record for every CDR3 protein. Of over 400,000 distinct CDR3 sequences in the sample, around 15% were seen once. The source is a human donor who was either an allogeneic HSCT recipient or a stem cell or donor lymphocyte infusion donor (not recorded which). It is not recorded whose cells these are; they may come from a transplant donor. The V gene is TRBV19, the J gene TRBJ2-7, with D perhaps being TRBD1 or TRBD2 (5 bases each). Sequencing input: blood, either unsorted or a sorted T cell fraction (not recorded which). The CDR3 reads CASNMGSGAPYEQYF. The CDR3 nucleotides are TGTGCCAGTAACATGGGGTCCGGGGCCCCCTACGAGCAGTACTTC.